Included here is one T cell receptor beta chain sequence, with context. The target antigen is unknown. One end of the junction is discordant with germline, which a read error may explain. This entry belongs to a study of molecular identifiers for immune sequencing clone quantification. Findings and limits, study-wide: Jurkat TCR RNA from one cell was spiked into one million naive cells, and it was reportedly detectable there. Effector cells kept over 99% of their molecules in clones above 20 RNA copies, while naive cells kept under 1% there.

Germline values: CDR1 SNHLY, CDR2 FYNNEI. This CDR3 contains 14 residues. Each CDR3 protein is one row after TCRdb ran MiXCR on the PCR reads. The repertoire has hundreds of thousands of distinct CDR3 sequences, roughly 27% of them found once; the top ten carry about 0.8%. This chain links TRBV2 with TRBJ2-5, with D tentatively TRBD1 or TRBD2 (6 bases each). The TCR sequence derives from a human donor in good health. Some libraries in this study had Jurkat cell RNA spiked in. Sequencing was done on a sample of naive CD8+ T cells from blood, with Jurkat cell RNA spiked in. Specified subset: FACS-sorted CD8+CD4-CCR7+CD45RA+ naive T cells. CDR3 sequence reads: CASSRGQPQEPQYF. In nucleotides, the CDR3 is TGTGCCAGCAGCCGGGGGCAGCCCCAAGAGCCCCAGTACTTC.